This record looks at one T cell receptor (beta chain) sequence and its context. The clone's antigen remains unknown. No much larger clone is present one base from it, and per-base qualities are unavailable. Bone marrow was aspirated after transplant from the posterior iliac crest or another site chosen by the physician. This sample is part of a study of graft-versus-host responses after intestinal transplantation (dated by TCRdb to the early 2020s). Notes on the research overall: Recipients received multivisceral, liver-intestinal, or isolated intestinal transplants. All recipients received anti-thymocyte globulin induction followed by maintenance tacrolimus and steroids for approximately 3 years. Bulk TCR-beta CDR3 sequencing was used to track graft-versus-host and host-versus-graft alloreactive T cell clones in the graft, circulation and bone marrow after intestinal transplantation. Alloreactive clones were identified by sequencing pre-transplant mixed lymphocyte reaction products and comparing them with unstimulated pre-transplant donor and recipient T cells. The cohort enrolled 20 to 30 intestinal transplant recipients, one of whom was a retransplant, and a few patients without pretransplant specimens were excluded. A peak of at least 4% donor T cells among recipient peripheral blood mononuclear cells was the definition used for donor T cell macrochimerism. Rather than being sequenced by the commercial service, samples from a few later patients were sequenced in-house on an Illumina MiSeq and processed with MiXCR.

The receptor library was made with the immunoSEQ multiplex PCR assay. High-throughput TCR-beta CDR3 sequencing of genomic DNA from most patients was performed by Adaptive Biotechnologies. The paper's data handling went like this. Adaptive's ImmunoSEQ software was the source of the TCR sequencing data for approximately 18 patients, while three other patients were processed with MiXCR and VDJtools. CDR3 nucleotide sequences shared between donor and recipient were removed because their origin could not be assigned. To count as alloreactive, a clone needed at least 2-fold expansion over unstimulated cells and a minimum CFSE-low frequency of 0.002% (template counts) or 0.001% (read counts). Clones detected in sequenced pre-transplant spleen, lymph node, or MLR CFSE-low populations of the donor or recipient were defined as mappable. The cumulative frequency of alloreactive clones was calculated as a percentage of all sequences, weighted by copy number. Sourced from immuneACCESS, this table was stored by TCRdb with only in-frame sequences that have V and J called. A share of the clones is absent; for the studies checked, an unresolved V gene accounts for under half, and the remainder has no known explanation. D and trimming come from the DNA, and the V and J calls and clone size come from that table. Counted in this sample were about 19,000 clones; around 86% of them appeared once. The ten largest clonotypes hold around half of the sample.

From cysteine to phenylalanine, the CDR3 is 15 amino acids long. The only DNA kept is the CDR3, 45 bases in frame from the first base. V lost 8 bases and J lost 3 bases; the stretch between them is 23 bases long. From the germline V gene, CDR1 is SQVTM and CDR2 is ANQGSEA. Overall study results and their limits: The relatively low number and heterogeneity of intestinal transplant patients limited the conclusions. Early after transplant, peak levels of circulating GvH clones were found to be associated with declines in HvG clones. High GvH to HvG T cell clonal ratios were observed in the allografts of patients with donor T cell macrochimerism. GvH clones turned up in recipient bone marrow, with some appearing earlier in ileal mucosa or blood, a pattern consistent with an intestinal mucosal origin.

The specimen was bone marrow, collected roughly 130 days after transplant. This receptor was taken from a human patient who received an intestinal transplant, so some T cells may come from the graft donor. The sequence joins TRBV29-1 to TRBJ2-7; D gene: possibly TRBD1, on 5 matching bases. The CDR3 protein is CSSSFKQVGNYEQYF. The DNA is as follows: TGCAGCTCTTCATTTAAACAGGTAGGGAACTACGAGCAGTACTTC.